Presented here are 27 T cell receptor beta chains from one specimen sequenced in a study of glioma-infiltrating T cells (dated by TCRdb to about 2016). Reads for this sample came from an Illumina MiSeq. TCR alpha and beta CDR3 regions were amplified with the iRepertoire nested amplicon-rescue multiplex PCR (arm-PCR) platform from RNA. TCRdb handled the public reads itself, with Q25 trimming in fastp and clone calling in MiXCR, and kept productive beta chains. Each CDR3 protein gets just one entry, which takes the most common genes and DNA from the rows behind it. The sample table holds 150,000 or so distinct CDR3 sequences, of which roughly 43% were seen once. In total, the top ten clones hold around 20% of the sample. What was sequenced was glioma tissue, nonneoplastic brain tissue, or PBMCs (not recorded which). These receptor sequences come from a human donor with low-grade glioma or glioblastoma, undergoing nonglioma brain surgery, or in good health (not recorded which).

The sample holds many counts of this clonotype. The chain combines TRBV27 with TRBJ2-7; TRBD1 matches at 10 bases. V lost 6 bases, J lost 4 bases, and 3 bases stayed unmatched. Germline CDR1 MNHEY, CDR2 SMNVEV (reference sequence). The CDR3 length is 13 residues. For the CDR3, the DNA is TGTGCCAGCAGACCGGGACAGGGGTACGAGCAGTACTTC. It is translated as CASRPGQGYEQYF.

The chain employs TRBV6-2 or TRBV6-3 and TRBJ2-7; 7 bases are a match to TRBD1. With 6 bases clipped from V and 2 bases from J, the junction kept 7 bases outside the gene matches. CDR3 length: 14 amino acids. CDR1 MNHEY and CDR2 SVGEGT come from the germline V gene. DNA for the CDR3: TGTGCCAGCAGACCCCGCGACAGGGCCTACGAGCAGTACTTC. Translated: CASRPRDRAYEQYF.

This clonotype turned up a few times. The chain employs TRBV6-2 or TRBV6-3 and TRBJ2-7; no reliable D call. The V gene lost 2 bases and the J gene lost 8 bases, with 7 bases spanning the gap. Germline V gene sequence: CDR1 MNHEY, CDR2 SVGEGT. The CDR3 is 11 amino acids. CDR3 amino acids: CASSYDQKQYF. The CDR3 region has the DNA TGTGCCAGCAGTTACGATCAAAAGCAGTACTTC.

The genes are TRBV20-1 and TRBJ1-4; D gene unclear. The germline V and J ends were trimmed by 3 bases and 3 bases, with 8 bases remaining between them. The CDR3 is made up of 13 amino acids. Germline V CDR1 and CDR2: DFQATT, SNEGSKA (reference sequence). Here the CDR3 reads CSASGVANEKLFF. The CDR3 nucleotides read TGCAGTGCTAGTGGGGTGGCTAATGAAAAACTGTTTTTT.

The rearrangement links TRBV4-1 to TRBJ2-7, with no clear D. Trimming left V 1 base short and J 2 bases short, with 9 bases between. The CDR3 spans 14 residues. The germline CDR1 and CDR2 sequences are MGHRA and YSYEKL. The CDR3 here is CASSQVLRTYEQYF. The DNA of the CDR3 is TGCGCCAGCAGCCAAGTCCTCCGTACCTACGAGCAGTACTTC.

The rearrangement links TRBV2 to TRBJ1-2; 9 nucleotides line up with TRBD1. This CDR3 spans 13 amino acids. V lost 5 bases, J lost 8 bases, and 6 bases stayed unmatched. Per germline, CDR1 SNHLY and CDR2 FYNNEI. The CDR3 loop is CASSTQGAVGYTF. The DNA of the CDR3 is TGTGCCAGCAGTACACAGGGGGCGGTCGGCTACACCTTC.

The chain is built from TRBV14 and TRBJ2-2, with 10 bases lining up with TRBD2. There are 17 residues in the CDR3. CDR1 is SGHDN and CDR2 is FVKESK in the germline V gene. Germline trimming cut 1 base from V and 4 bases from J; bases unmatched to any gene: 6. The DNA for the CDR3 is TGTGCCAGCAGCCAAGCGACGGGACTAGCGAGCACCGGGGAGCTGTTTTTT. As protein: CASSQATGLASTGELFF.

This clonotype was observed a few times. This CDR3 is CASSEPDRIEAFF. The DNA for the CDR3 is TGTGCCAGCAGCGAACCGGACAGGATTGAAGCTTTCTTT. The rearrangement links TRBV2 to TRBJ1-1, with 7 bases that match TRBD1. The CDR3 is 13 amino acids. Germline V gene lookup returns CDR1 SNHLY and CDR2 FYNNEI. The J segment lost 7 bases and the V segment lost 6 bases, leaving 8 bases of the junction unmatched.

V and J are TRBV7-3 and TRBJ2-1; D is unclear. The CDR3 has 14 residues. Trimming took off 5 bases at V and 8 bases at J, with 16 bases between the two ends. In germline, CDR1 is SGHTA, CDR2 FQGTGA. The CDR3 loop is CASSPTAERDEQFF. CDR3 sequence (DNA): TGTGCCAGCAGCCCTACGGCTGAACGAGATGAGCAGTTCTTC.

V and J are TRBV18 and TRBJ1-1, with unresolved D. The CDR3 length is 12 residues. Germline V gene lookup returns CDR1 KGHSH and CDR2 LQKENI. V was shortened by 0 bases and J by 7 bases, with 6 bases between the two germline ends. The CDR3 loop reads CASSPPAVEAFF. CDR3 coding DNA: TGTGCCAGCTCACCACCGGCAGTTGAAGCTTTCTTT.

Turning to this clonotype: This may be a read error: a much more frequent sequence differs by one nucleotide. This chain joins TRBV6-5 and TRBJ2-3; no definite D call. CDR1 and CDR2 (germline): MNHEY, SVGAGI. Trimming stripped 2 bases from V and 8 bases from J, with 8 bases between. There are 12 residues in the CDR3. CDR3 in amino acids: CASSYASGTQYF. CDR3 DNA sequence: TGTGCCAGCAGTTACGCGAGTGGTACGCAGTATTTT.

This chain connects TRBV6-1 to TRBJ2-3; no firm D call. This CDR3 comprises 12 residues. Germline V CDR1 and CDR2: MNHNS, SASEGT. The V gene lost 5 bases and the J gene lost 3 bases, with 6 bases spanning the gap. The CDR3 here is CASSRITDTQYF. In DNA, the CDR3 is TGTGCCAGCAGTAGAATAACAGATACGCAGTATTTT.

This clonotype was counted between two and nine times. This chain links TRBV2 with TRBJ1-1, with D possibly TRBD1 on 5 matching bases. Trimming left V 4 bases short and J 5 bases short, with 20 bases between. CDR1 is SNHLY, CDR2 FYNNEI, per germline. The CDR3 runs to 16 residues. The CDR3 protein is CASSGDSEGGRTEAFF. The CDR3 DNA sequence: TGTGCCAGCAGTGGAGACAGTGAGGGAGGGAGGACTGAAGCTTTCTTT.

This clonotype turned up a few times. The V and J genes are TRBV24-1 and TRBJ1-1; D remains unclear. CDR3 length equals 13 residues. Germline V gives CDR1 KGHDR, CDR2 SFDVKD. With 2 bases removed from V and 5 bases from J, the gap between germline ends came to 8 bases. CDR3 bases: TGTGCCACCAGTGATTATGAAGGTACTGAAGCTTTCTTT. Translation: CATSDYEGTEAFF.

Concerning this clonotype: Mismatch with germline at one junction end may stem from a read error. The chain has TRBV7-7 and TRBJ2-2; possible D gene TRBD2, 5 bases. This CDR3 comprises 14 residues. Per germline, CDR1 SSHAT and CDR2 FNYEAQ (reference sequence). The CDR3, as DNA: TGTGCTAGCAGCTTAGGGCTAGCTTCTGGGGAGCTGTTTTTT. This encodes CASSLGLASGELFF. Full variable domain (rest looked up from reference TRBV7-7 and TRBJ2-2): GAGVSQSPRYKVTKRGQDVTLRCDPISSHATLYWYQQALGQGPEFLTYFNYEAQPDKSGLPSDRFSAERPEGSISTLTIQRTEQRDSAMYRCASSLGLASGELFFGEGSRLTVL.

As to this clonotype: A much larger clone lies one base from this, so it may be a read error. V and J are TRBV6-2 or TRBV6-3 and TRBJ2-1; D is undetermined. From germline, CDR1 is MNHEY and CDR2 SVGEGT. The CDR3 sequence is 11 residues long. Here the CDR3 reads CASNTYNGQFF. The CDR3 DNA is TGTGCCAGCAACACCTACAATGGGCAGTTCTTC.

The sample holds many counts of this clonotype. V is TRBV20-1 and J is TRBJ2-1; perhaps D is TRBD1 or TRBD2 (5 bases each). The V gene's germline CDR1 is DFQATT and CDR2 SNEGSKA (reference sequence). This CDR3 contains 11 residues. V was cut by 8 bases and J by 5 bases, with 10 bases left in between. This CDR3 is CSTGPDNEQFF. For the CDR3, the DNA is TGCAGTACGGGGCCGGACAATGAGCAGTTCTTC.

This clonotype was seen only a few times. The CDR3: CASSPFVTIYEQYF. The CDR3 nucleotides read TGTGCCAGCAGCCCCTTTGTCACAATCTACGAGCAGTACTTC. J is TRBJ2-7 and V is TRBV7-2; D is uncertain. From germline, CDR1 is SGHTA and CDR2 FQGNSA. The ends were cut back, 5 bases at V and 3 bases at J, with 14 bases in the middle. This CDR3 has 14 residues.

This sequence joins TRBV20-1 and TRBJ1-5; TRBD1 aligns across 9 bases. Losses at the gene ends were 2 bases for V and 3 bases for J; bases not matched to a gene: 8. CDR3 length equals 16 residues. Germline CDR1 and CDR2: DFQATT and SNEGSKA (reference sequence). The DNA of the CDR3 is TGCAGTGCTAGATATCGTCGGACAGGGGTCAATCAGCCCCAGCATTTT. The encoded protein is CSARYRRTGVNQPQHF.

The chain employs TRBV7-9 and TRBJ2-5; the match to TRBD2 covers 10 bases. This CDR3 is 16 amino acids long. CDR1 is SEHNR and CDR2 is FQNEAQ in the germline V gene (reference sequence). V was clipped by 5 bases and J by 5 bases; unmatched bases: 11. The CDR3 protein is CASSPLEQRGGETQYF. CDR3 in DNA: TGTGCCAGCAGCCCTCTTGAGCAGCGGGGGGGTGAGACCCAGTACTTC.

The V call is TRBV30, the J call TRBJ1-1; D unresolved. Germline V lookup: CDR1 GTSNPN, CDR2 SVGIG (reference sequence). V gave up 0 bases and J gave up 6 bases, with 5 bases separating them. The CDR3 is made up of 11 amino acids. The CDR3 region has the DNA TGTGCCTGGAGTGTATTCGCTGAAGCTTTCTTT. Its protein is CAWSVFAEAFF.

The chain recombines TRBV28 with TRBJ1-6; no firm D call. Deletions cut 8 bases from V and 0 bases from J, with 2 bases between. Germline CDR1 reads MDHEN; CDR2 reads SYDVKM. The CDR3 has 12 residues. CDR3 sequence: CASGSYNSPLHF. The CDR3 nucleotides are TGTGCCAGCGGCTCCTATAATTCACCCCTCCACTTT. Complete variable domain (other parts from reference TRBV28 and TRBJ1-6): DVKVTQSSRYLVKRTGEKVFLECVQDMDHENMFWYRQDPGLGLRLIYFSYDVKMKEKGDIPEGYSVSREKKERFSLILESASTNQTSMYLCASGSYNSPLHFGNGTRLTVT.

This clonotype came up once. The J gene is TRBJ2-5, the V gene TRBV19; 13 bases align to TRBD2. V lost 8 bases to trimming and J lost 0 bases; unmatched junction nucleotides: 3. The CDR3 has 15 residues. Germline V gene lookup returns CDR1 LNHDA and CDR2 SQIVND (reference sequence). Written as DNA, the CDR3 is TGTGCCAGTTTGGGGACTAGCGGGGACCAAGAGACCCAGTACTTC. This gives the protein CASLGTSGDQETQYF. Together with reference TRBV19 and TRBJ2-5, the CDR3 gives the full variable domain: DGGITQSPKYLFRKEGQNVTLSCEQNLNHDAMYWYRQDPGQGLRLIYYSQIVNDFQKGDIAEGYSVSREKKESFPLTVTSAQKNPTAFYLCASLGTSGDQETQYFGPGTRLLVL.

This clonotype was counted only a few times. This rearrangement joins TRBV4-1 to TRBJ1-2; D remains unclear. Trimming cost V 0 bases and J 2 bases, with 13 bases left between them. The CDR3 covers 16 residues. Germline-derived CDR1 and CDR2 are MGHRA and YSYEKL. Here the CDR3 reads CASSQEAAVINYGYTF. The DNA for the CDR3 is TGCGCCAGCAGCCAAGAGGCGGCAGTTATAAACTATGGCTACACCTTC.

J is TRBJ1-1 and V is TRBV28; TRBD1 agrees at 8 bases. With V trimmed by 5 bases and J by 0 bases, 5 bases remained unmatched. Germline-derived CDR1 and CDR2 are MDHEN and SYDVKM. This CDR3 contains 15 residues. This CDR3 reads CASSLPGQVNTEAFF. CDR3 DNA sequence: TGTGCCAGCAGTCTACCGGGACAGGTGAACACTGAAGCTTTCTTT.

In its sample, this clonotype was seen a few times. The gene calls are TRBV15 and TRBJ1-5; D unresolved. Trimming left V 1 base short and J 6 bases short, with 4 bases between. This CDR3 has 12 amino acids. From germline, CDR1 is LNHNV and CDR2 YYDKDF (reference sequence). For the CDR3, the DNA is TGTGCCACCAGCAGAGTAGGTCAGCCCCAGCATTTT. This encodes CATSRVGQPQHF.

V is TRBV7-6 and J is TRBJ2-5, with 7 nucleotides matching TRBD1. CDR3 length: 16 residues. The germline V gene has CDR1 SGHVS and CDR2 FNYEAQ. V shed 2 bases and J 3 bases; nucleotides not matched to a gene: 9. CDR3 sequence: CASSLWERGGKETQYF. The CDR3, as DNA: TGTGCCAGCAGCTTATGGGAGCGAGGGGGCAAAGAGACCCAGTACTTC.